This TCR beta chain was observed in a study of shared clonotypes between healthy human individuals. Profiled with immunoSEQ multiplex PCR; TCRdb holds only in-frame clones, not every one. The sample shows roughly 2,000,000 clones, just under 95% of them seen only once. The CDR3 has 14 residues. Germline V CDR1 and CDR2: MDHEN, SYDVKM. V shed 5 bases and J 2 bases; nucleotides not matched to a gene: 4. As defined, naive CD8 cells were CD45RO-negative and positively selected for CCR7, with terminally differentiated effector memory CD45RA+ cells excluded. The V and J genes are TRBV28 and TRBJ2-7; 9 bases are shared with TRBD2. This clonotype originated in a man younger than 30 in good health. Some clones in this sample may be carry-over from other donors' samples. The sequencing input was naive CD8+ T cells from PBMCs. This chain's CDR3 is CASSDSGRTYEQYF. DNA of the CDR3: TGTGCCAGCAGTGATAGCGGGAGAACCTACGAGCAGTACTTC.